This entry lists 23 T cell receptor beta chains sequenced from one sample in a study of T cells after yellow fever vaccination. One entry per CDR3 protein, called by TCRdb with MiXCR from the 5' RACE reads. In the table there are about 160,000 distinct CDR3 sequences, more than 5.5% of which are singletons. Sequenced here: CD4+ T cells sorted from PBMCs, sampled about 5 days after the first yellow fever vaccination. These receptors were collected from a man in his late teens or twenties who received the YFV17D yellow fever vaccine.

This clonotype was counted between two and nine times. The CDR3 DNA is TGCAGTGCTGGACGGGGGGGCGGAGGCAATGAGCAGTTCTTC. This codes for CSAGRGGGGNEQFF. The J gene is TRBJ2-1, the V gene TRBV20-1; TRBD2 agrees at 8 bases. With 5 bases clipped from V and 6 bases from J, the junction kept 9 bases outside the gene matches. The CDR3 runs 14 residues. Per the germline V gene, CDR1 is DFQATT and CDR2 is SNEGSKA (reference sequence).

In this sample, this clonotype turned up many times. The chain has TRBV5-4 and TRBJ2-1, with 9 bases identical to TRBD1. Germline V gene lookup returns CDR1 SGHNT and CDR2 YYREEE (reference sequence). The CDR3 runs to 13 residues. With V trimmed by 5 bases and J by 10 bases, 7 bases remained unmatched. The CDR3 DNA is TGTGCCAGCAGTTACAGGACAGGGGACGAGCAGTTCTTC. Amino acid sequence: CASSYRTGDEQFF.

This clonotype was observed many times. The chain recombines TRBV4-2 with TRBJ1-1, with D hard to call. The germline V and J ends were trimmed by 3 bases and 0 bases, with 17 bases remaining between them. The CDR3 contains 17 residues. In germline, CDR1 is LGHNA, CDR2 YNFKEQ. CDR3 nucleotides: TGTGCCAGCAGCCACCAACCTGTGGGAATTATGAACACTGAAGCTTTCTTT. Translated: CASSHQPVGIMNTEAFF.

This clonotype was detected only a few times. The V and J genes are TRBV5-4 and TRBJ2-3; a weak D match, TRBD1 (5 bases). Trimming removed 2 bases from V and 4 bases from J, with 11 bases in between. Germline V CDR1 and CDR2: SGHNT, YYREEE (reference sequence). This CDR3 has 14 amino acids. The CDR3 sequence is CASSFKQGSDTQYF. As DNA, the CDR3 is TGTGCCAGCAGCTTTAAGCAGGGTTCAGATACGCAGTATTTT.

The sample holds a few counts of this clonotype. The rearrangement joins TRBV12-3 or TRBV12-4 to TRBJ2-3; D perhaps matches TRBD2 (7 bases). V shed 3 bases and J shed 6 bases, with 16 bases lying between them. This CDR3 is 15 amino acids long. The CDR3 reads CASSFGRGHHDTQYF. CDR3 in DNA: TGTGCCAGCAGTTTTGGGAGGGGACATCACGATACGCAGTATTTT.

This clonotype appeared many times. The rearrangement links TRBV20-1 to TRBJ2-7; 9 bases fit TRBD2. This CDR3 is built from 14 residues. V was clipped by 5 bases and J by 4 bases; unmatched bases: 9. Germline assignment: CDR1 DFQATT and CDR2 SNEGSKA (reference sequence). The CDR3 loop reads CSALAGGGAYEQYF. The CDR3 bases are TGCAGTGCTCTGGCTGGCGGGGGGGCGTACGAGCAGTACTTC.

This clonotype was detected a few times. The chain links TRBV19 to TRBJ2-2; D is possibly TRBD1 or TRBD2 (5 bases each). This CDR3 spans 14 amino acids. Germline CDR1 and CDR2: LNHDA and SQIVND (reference sequence). Trimming removed 6 bases at V and 2 bases at J, with 10 bases between. Here the CDR3 DNA reads TGTGCCAGTAGATGGGGGTCCAACACCGGGGAGCTGTTTTTT. Its translation is CASRWGSNTGELFF.

In its sample, this clonotype was seen a few times. The V call is TRBV5-4, the J call TRBJ1-1; D gene unclear. This CDR3 contains 15 residues. Germline V gene lookup returns CDR1 SGHNT and CDR2 YYREEE (reference sequence). V lost 4 bases to trimming and J lost 0 bases, with 13 bases between them. The CDR3 reads CASSRVHEMNTEAFF. The CDR3, as DNA: TGTGCCAGCAGCCGGGTCCACGAAATGAACACTGAAGCTTTCTTT.

At least ten counts were recorded for this clonotype. J is TRBJ1-1 and V is TRBV7-9; D unresolved. This CDR3 is built from 16 residues. Germline V gene sequence: CDR1 SEHNR, CDR2 FQNEAQ (reference sequence). Trimming left V 5 bases short and J 3 bases short, with 19 bases between. CDR3 region: CASSPPARKGDTEAFF. The CDR3, as DNA: TGTGCCAGCAGCCCCCCGGCTAGGAAGGGAGACACTGAAGCTTTCTTT. The full variable domain, rest sourced from reference TRBV7-9 and TRBJ1-1, is DTGVSQNPRHKITKRGQNVTFRCDPISEHNRLYWYRQTLGQGPEFLTYFQNEAQLEKSRLLSDRFSAERPKGSFSTLEIQRTEQGDSAMYLCASSPPARKGDTEAFFGQGTRLTVV.

The rearrangement joins TRBV29-1 to TRBJ2-3; D not certain. The CDR3 consists of 10 residues. The V end was cut by 6 bases, the J end by 5 bases, with 6 bases between. CDR1 is SQVTM, CDR2 ANQGSEA, per germline. The DNA for the CDR3 is TGCAGCGTGAGAAAAGATACGCAGTATTTT. Translation gives CSVRKDTQYF.

Ten or more counts support this clonotype. In DNA form, the CDR3 reads TGTGCCAGCAGTGCCCAGGGCTCTGGAAACACCATATATTTT. Protein: CASSAQGSGNTIYF. The V gene is TRBV6-1, the J gene TRBJ1-3, with D possibly TRBD1 on 5 matching bases. The CDR3 length is 14 residues. In germline, CDR1 is MNHNS, CDR2 SASEGT. The V and J ends lost 4 bases and 0 bases respectively, with 7 bases between them.

This clonotype appeared a few times. This CDR3 reads CASATGPPYGYTF. CDR3 sequence (DNA): TGTGCCAGTGCCACCGGGCCGCCCTATGGCTACACCTTC. This chain uses TRBV19 with TRBJ1-2; D is unresolved. The CDR3 extends over 13 amino acids. Deletions cut 8 bases from V and 4 bases from J, with 14 bases between. CDR1 LNHDA and CDR2 SQIVND come from the germline V gene (reference sequence).

This clonotype has more than one count but fewer than ten. The chain combines TRBV19 with TRBJ1-6, with D unresolved. Germline V gene sequence: CDR1 LNHDA, CDR2 SQIVND (reference sequence). The CDR3 consists of 13 residues. With 0 bases removed from V and 18 bases from J, the gap between germline ends came to 15 bases. This CDR3 reads CASSIDGSAHYHF. In DNA, the CDR3 is TGTGCCAGTAGTATAGATGGGTCCGCGCACTACCACTTT.

CDR3 residues: CASSHGSYYEQYF. The CDR3 nucleotides are TGTGCCAGCAGCCACGGGTCTTACTACGAGCAGTACTTC. The J gene is TRBJ2-7, the V gene TRBV7-2; D remains unclear. Germline CDR1 is SGHTA and CDR2 is FQGNSA. Trimming cost V 5 bases and J 3 bases, with 11 bases left between them. The CDR3 covers 13 residues.

This clonotype was found many times. The rearrangement joins TRBV7-3 to TRBJ1-3; the D is unclear. Germline assignment: CDR1 SGHTA and CDR2 FQGTGA. Trimming cost V 5 bases and J 2 bases, with 16 bases left between them. CDR3 length: 16 residues. The CDR3, as DNA: TGTGCCAGCAGCCCTGATGCCCCAAACCCTGGAAACACCATATATTTT. Translating it yields CASSPDAPNPGNTIYF.

This clonotype was counted at least ten times. V gene TRBV12-3 or TRBV12-4 combines with J gene TRBJ2-3; 8 bases are a match to TRBD2. V dropped 7 bases and J dropped 0; count of bases not matched to a gene: 21. CDR3 length: 20 amino acids. The CDR3 DNA reads as TGTGCCAGCATCCATAACCAGCGCGGGGGGCTACCCTTTAGCACAGATACGCAGTATTTT. Translating gives CASIHNQRGGLPFSTDTQYF.

This clonotype was seen a handful of times. This chain links TRBV6-5 with TRBJ2-7, with D perhaps given as TRBD1 or TRBD2 (6 bases each). The CDR3 consists of 14 residues. V shed 2 bases and J shed 2 bases, with 10 bases lying between them. Germline CDR1 reads MNHEY; CDR2 reads SVGAGI. The CDR3 DNA reads TGTGCCAGCAGTTACGGGGGGCGGGCCTACGAGCAGTACGTC. Protein: CASSYGGRAYEQYV.

This clonotype was counted ten times or more. The gene calls are TRBV7-2 and TRBJ2-7; tentative D call: TRBD2 (7 bases). Germline V gives CDR1 SGHTA, CDR2 FQGNSA. This CDR3 comprises 14 residues. The V gene lost 5 bases and the J gene lost 0 bases, with 11 bases spanning the gap. CDR3 amino acids: CASSRGGASYEQYF. DNA for the CDR3: TGTGCCAGCAGCAGGGGGGGCGCCTCCTACGAGCAGTACTTC.

This clonotype was seen a few times. This chain links TRBV7-2 with TRBJ2-3; D not resolved. V was pared by 3 bases and J by 2 bases, with 6 bases between. There are 13 residues in the CDR3. The V gene's germline CDR1 is SGHTA and CDR2 FQGNSA. DNA of the CDR3: TGTGCCAGCAGCTTCGGCTACACAGATACGCAGTATTTT. This encodes CASSFGYTDTQYF.

This clonotype has just a few counts. The V call is TRBV6-4, the J call TRBJ2-3; a possible D gene is TRBD2 (6 bases). CDR1 and CDR2 from the germline V gene are MRHNA and SNTAGT. V was trimmed by 6 bases and J by 1 base, leaving 14 bases between them. The CDR3 sequence is 15 residues long. The CDR3 DNA reads TGTGCCAGCAGGCTGGAGGGGTTGGGCACAGATACGCAGTATTTT. This encodes CASRLEGLGTDTQYF.

This clonotype was observed a handful of times. The chain uses TRBV27 and TRBJ2-5; TRBD1 is a possible D gene (5 bases). CDR1 is MNHEY and CDR2 is SMNVEV in the germline V gene (reference sequence). The CDR3 contains 15 residues. Trimming stripped 5 bases from V and 0 bases from J, with 13 bases between. CDR3 sequence (DNA): TGTGCCAGCAGTAAAACAGGAACGTACCAAGAGACCCAGTACTTC. Protein product: CASSKTGTYQETQYF.

This clonotype was detected ten times or more. The gene calls are TRBV4-3 and TRBJ2-4; D is perhaps TRBD1 (5 bases). Trimming left V 0 bases short and J 8 bases short, with 11 bases between. This CDR3 has 14 residues. Germline CDR1 and CDR2: LGHNA and YSLEER. For the CDR3, the DNA is TGCGCCAGCAGCCAAGACCCCGCCAGGGACATTCAGTACTTC. Translating gives CASSQDPARDIQYF.

This clonotype was seen repeatedly, ten times or more. The chain is built from TRBV7-2 and TRBJ2-7; D may correspond to TRBD1 or TRBD2 (5 bases each). The CDR3 totals 15 residues. Germline assignment: CDR1 SGHTA and CDR2 FQGNSA. V was cut by 3 bases and J by 2 bases, with 14 bases left in between. CDR3 amino acids: CASSLGVVGAYEQYF. CDR3 sequence (DNA): TGTGCCAGCAGCTTGGGGGTAGTGGGGGCCTACGAGCAGTACTTC.